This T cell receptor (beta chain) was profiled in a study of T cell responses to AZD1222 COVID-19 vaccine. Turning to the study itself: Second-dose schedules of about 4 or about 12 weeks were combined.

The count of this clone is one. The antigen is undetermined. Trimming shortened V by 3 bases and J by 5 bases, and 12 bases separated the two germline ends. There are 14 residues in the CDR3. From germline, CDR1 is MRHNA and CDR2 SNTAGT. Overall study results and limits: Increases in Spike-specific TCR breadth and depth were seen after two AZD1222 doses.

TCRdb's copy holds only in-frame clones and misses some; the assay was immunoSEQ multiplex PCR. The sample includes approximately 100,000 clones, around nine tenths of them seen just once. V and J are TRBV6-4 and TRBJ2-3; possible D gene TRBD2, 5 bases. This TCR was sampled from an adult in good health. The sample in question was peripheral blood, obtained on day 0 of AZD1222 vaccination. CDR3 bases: TGTGCCAGCAGTGAGACCTTCCGGGAAGATACGCAGTATTTT. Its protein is CASSETFREDTQYF.